A selection of T cell receptor beta chains follows, all from one sample in a study of blood T cell repertoires in COVID-19. Profiling relied on immunoSEQ multiplex PCR, and the TCRdb table lists in-frame clones only, not all of them. Here the sample spans 200,000 to 250,000 clones, over 75% being singletons. The specimen was PBMCs or T cells enriched from blood (not recorded which). All receptors come from a woman aged 30 to 39 who had been exposed to COVID-19. Each CDR3 is given with its conserved first and last residue. Fields, in order: J gene, V gene, D gene, clone size, CDR3 protein, CDR3 DNA. A D gene is named only where the DNA matches it firmly. Not all rows give a size; the values are once, few, many and, for expanded clones, a class.

>TRBJ2-1|TRBV4-1|TRBD2|once
CASSHRLAGGVSYNEQFF
TGCGCCAGCAGCCACCGACTAGCGGGAGGGGTATCCTACAATGAGCAGTTCTTC
>TRBJ1-1|TRBV30|NA|NA
CAWEGGSRAEAFF
TGTGCCTGGGAGGGGGGGAGTAGGGCTGAAGCTTTCTTT
>TRBJ2-3|TRBV2|NA|NA
CASSQGRGTDTQYF
TGTGCCAGCAGTCAGGGTAGGGGCACAGATACGCAGTATTTT
>TRBJ1-1|TRBV19|TRBD1|NA
CASSTLSGQGGTEAFF
TGTGCCAGTAGTACACTATCGGGACAGGGGGGGACTGAAGCTTTCTTT
>TRBJ1-1|TRBV7-2|NA|NA
CASRGSPRNTEAFF
TGTGCCAGCAGGGGGAGTCCGAGGAACACTGAAGCTTTCTTT
>TRBJ2-1|TRBV18|TRBD1|once
CASSRQGHEQFF
TGTGCCAGCTCACGACAGGGCCATGAGCAGTTCTTC
>TRBJ2-7|TRBV7-2|TRBD2|NA
CASSSPSGYEQYF
TGTGCCAGCAGCTCACCTAGCGGCTACGAGCAGTACTTC
>TRBJ1-1|TRBV13|NA|NA
CASSRRGSLTMNTEAFF
TGTGCCAGCAGCCGTCGAGGTTCCCTGACTATGAACACTGAAGCTTTCTTT
>TRBJ2-7|TRBV10-3|TRBD2|NA
CAISGSGGGEQYF
TGTGCCATCAGTGGATCCGGGGGGGGAGAGCAGTACTTC
>TRBJ2-3|TRBV9|NA|NA
CASSVSVSSTDTQYF
TGTGCCAGCAGCGTCAGCGTCTCAAGCACAGATACGCAGTATTTT
>TRBJ1-5|TRBV6-2/TRBV6-3|NA|few
CASSYSRNSNQPQHF
TGTGCCAGCAGTTACTCCAGAAATAGCAATCAGCCCCAGCATTTT
>TRBJ2-4|TRBV18|NA|NA
CASSPDLLAKNIQYF
TGTGCCAGCTCACCAGACTTACTAGCCAAAAACATTCAGTACTTC
>TRBJ2-2|TRBV7-9|TRBD2|NA
CASSLVSGSAGELFF
TGTGCCAGCAGCTTAGTTAGCGGGAGTGCCGGGGAGCTGTTTTTT
>TRBJ2-7|TRBV7-2|NA|NA
CASSLGAQGYEQYF
TGTGCCAGCAGCTTAGGAGCACAGGGATACGAGCAGTACTTC
>TRBJ2-1|TRBV11-3|NA|NA
CASSLDSAESGRNEQFF
TGTGCCAGCAGCTTAGATTCGGCGGAATCAGGGAGGAATGAGCAGTTCTTC
>TRBJ2-7|TRBV25-1|NA|NA
CASSPGSYEQYF
TGTGCCAGCAGTCCAGGTTCCTACGAGCAGTACTTC
>TRBJ1-3|TRBV30|TRBD1|NA
CAWARQGAEQRGNTIYF
TGTGCCTGGGCGAGACAGGGGGCCGAACAAAGGGGAAACACCATATATTTT
>TRBJ2-7|TRBV7-9|TRBD2|few
CASSPVSAGLYEQYF
TGTGCCAGCAGCCCGGTTTCAGCGGGGCTCTACGAGCAGTACTTC
>TRBJ2-7|TRBV2|NA|NA
CASTPGVAYEQYF
TGTGCCAGTACTCCAGGGGTCGCCTACGAGCAGTACTTC
>TRBJ1-3|TRBV2|TRBD1|once
CASSRDRSSGNTIYF
TGTGCCAGCAGTCGGGACAGGAGCTCTGGAAACACCATATATTTT
>TRBJ1-3|TRBV16|TRBD1|NA
CASSQSGTAGNTIYF
TGTGCCAGCAGCCAATCAGGGACAGCTGGAAACACCATATATTTT